This T cell receptor (beta chain) appears in the sequencing data of a study of blood T cell repertoires in COVID-19. Across the study: The cDNA or gDNA used as material had been derived from T cells, B-cell-depleted T cells, or PBMCs.

Only in-frame clones appear in the TCRdb table, and some are missing; sequencing was by immunoSEQ multiplex PCR. This sample has approximately 75,000 clones, with roughly 90% found just once. The receptor comes from a man in his 60s with acute or convalescent COVID-19. The sequencing input was peripheral blood.

CDR3 DNA: TGCGCCAGCAGCCCGGCCCCCCGACAGTCCTACGAGCAGTACTTC. This encodes CASSPAPRQSYEQYF. The chain uses TRBV5-1 and TRBJ2-7; D is possibly TRBD1 (5 bases). Between the trimmed V and J ends, which lost 4 bases and 1 base, there was a span of 15 bases. The germline V gene has CDR1 SGHRS and CDR2 YFSETQ. The CDR3 contains 15 residues.